This TCR beta chain was recorded in a study of immune evolution from preneoplasia to lung adenocarcinoma. Study observations and caveats: Clonality was highest in normal lung, lower in later-stage lesions apparently. From normal lung to invasive adenocarcinoma, top clone frequencies appeared to decrease.

There are a few counts of this clone. Its antigen is undetermined. The table came from immunoSEQ multiplex PCR; TCRdb's copy has only in-frame clones and leaves some out. The sample includes 4,000 to 5,500 clones, just under 80% of them seen just once. Patients had resection in Japan or China between the mid-2010s and the late 2010s. Two lung cancer pathologists independently confirmed each histologic diagnosis. The CDR3 has 15 amino acids. V dropped 0 bases and J dropped 4 bases, with 11 bases sitting between them. The germline V gene encodes CDR1 SGHNT and CDR2 YYREEE (reference sequence). V usage is TRBV5-4 and J usage is TRBJ1-3, with D possibly matching TRBD1 (6 bases). Sequences were obtained from FFPE adjacent normal lung tissue. The TCR was taken from a donor of 70 years or more with lung adenocarcinoma. The CDR3 DNA sequence: TGTGCCAGCAGCTTGGGGCAGGGGAAAGGAAACACCATATATTTT. This codes for CASSLGQGKGNTIYF.